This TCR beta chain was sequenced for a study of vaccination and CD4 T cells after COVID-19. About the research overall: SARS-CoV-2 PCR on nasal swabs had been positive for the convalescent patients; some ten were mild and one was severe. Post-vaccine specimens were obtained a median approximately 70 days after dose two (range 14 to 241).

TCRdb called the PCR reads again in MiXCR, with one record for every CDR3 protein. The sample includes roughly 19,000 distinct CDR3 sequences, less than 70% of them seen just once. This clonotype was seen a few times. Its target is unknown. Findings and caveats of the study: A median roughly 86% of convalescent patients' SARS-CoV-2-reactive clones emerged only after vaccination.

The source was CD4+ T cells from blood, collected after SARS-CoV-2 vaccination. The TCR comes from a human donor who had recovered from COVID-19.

The CDR3 is CSAIAGEVETQYF. In DNA form, the CDR3 reads TGCAGTGCGATAGCGGGAGAGGTGGAGACCCAGTACTTC. The chain links TRBV20-1 to TRBJ2-5; TRBD2 matches at 9 bases. The CDR3 loop spans 13 amino acids. From germline, CDR1 is DFQATT and CDR2 SNEGSKA (reference sequence). The V segment lost 6 bases and the J segment 5 bases; nucleotides outside the gene matches: 7.